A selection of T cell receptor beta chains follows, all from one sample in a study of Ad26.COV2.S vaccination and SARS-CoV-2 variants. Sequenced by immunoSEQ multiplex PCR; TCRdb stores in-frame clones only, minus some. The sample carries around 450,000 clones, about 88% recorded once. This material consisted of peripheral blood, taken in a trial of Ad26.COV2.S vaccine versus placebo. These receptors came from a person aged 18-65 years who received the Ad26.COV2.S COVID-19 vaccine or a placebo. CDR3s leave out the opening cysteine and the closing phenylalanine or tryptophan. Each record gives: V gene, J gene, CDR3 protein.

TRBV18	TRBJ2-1	ASSLSRRQGGNEQF
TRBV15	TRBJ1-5	ATSSRGSDINQPQH
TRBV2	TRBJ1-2	ASSEASLSYGYT
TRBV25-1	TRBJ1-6	ASSELFGSPLH
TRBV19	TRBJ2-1	ASRDRFERNEQF
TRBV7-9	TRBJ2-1	ASTLPGGYNEQF
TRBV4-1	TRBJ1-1	ASSPRMNTEAF
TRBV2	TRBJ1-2	ASSGARRERYGYT
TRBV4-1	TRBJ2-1	ASSQEPLESEQF
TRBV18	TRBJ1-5	ASSFSGQEWPQH